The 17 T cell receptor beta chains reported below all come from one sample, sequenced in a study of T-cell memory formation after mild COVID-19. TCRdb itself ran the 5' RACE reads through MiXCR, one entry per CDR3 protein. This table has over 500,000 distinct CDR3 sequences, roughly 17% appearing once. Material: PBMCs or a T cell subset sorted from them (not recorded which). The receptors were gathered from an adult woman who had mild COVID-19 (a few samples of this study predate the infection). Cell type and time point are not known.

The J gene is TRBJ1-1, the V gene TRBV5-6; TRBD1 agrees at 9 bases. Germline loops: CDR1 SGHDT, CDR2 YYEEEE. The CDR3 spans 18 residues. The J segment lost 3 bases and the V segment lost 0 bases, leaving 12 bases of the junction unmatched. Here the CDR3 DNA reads TGTGCCAGCAGCTTGGACAGGGGGCGCAGAATCGAACACACTGAAGCTTTCTTT. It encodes CASSLDRGRRIEHTEAFF.

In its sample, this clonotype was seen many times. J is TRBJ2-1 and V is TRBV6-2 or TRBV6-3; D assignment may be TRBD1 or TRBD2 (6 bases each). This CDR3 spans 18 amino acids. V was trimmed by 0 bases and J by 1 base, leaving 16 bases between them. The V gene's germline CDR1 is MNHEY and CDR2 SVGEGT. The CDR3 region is CASSYSRGDLPSYNEQFF. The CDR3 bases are TGTGCCAGCAGTTACTCGAGGGGGGACTTGCCGTCCTACAATGAGCAGTTCTTC.

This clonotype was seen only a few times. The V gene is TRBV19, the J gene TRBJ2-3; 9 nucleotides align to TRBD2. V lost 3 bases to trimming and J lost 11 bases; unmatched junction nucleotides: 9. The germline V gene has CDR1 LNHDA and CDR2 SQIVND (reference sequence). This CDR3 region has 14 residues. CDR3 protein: CASSIGGGDIRQYF. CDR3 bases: TGTGCCAGTAGTATCGGCGGGGGGGACATCAGGCAGTATTTT.

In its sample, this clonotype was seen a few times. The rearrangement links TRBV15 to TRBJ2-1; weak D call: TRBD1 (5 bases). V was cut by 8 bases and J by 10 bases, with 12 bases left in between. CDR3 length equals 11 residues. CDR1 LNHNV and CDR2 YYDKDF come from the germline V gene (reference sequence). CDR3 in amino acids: CATERRQEQFF. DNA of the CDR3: TGTGCCACCGAGCGTCGACAGGAGCAGTTCTTC.

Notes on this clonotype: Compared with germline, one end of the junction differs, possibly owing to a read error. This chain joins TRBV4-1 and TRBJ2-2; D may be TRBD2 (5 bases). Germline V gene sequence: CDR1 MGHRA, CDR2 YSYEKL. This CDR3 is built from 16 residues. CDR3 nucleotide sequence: TGCGCCAGCAGCCAAGCTGGAACCGCGAACACCGGGGAGCTGTCTTTT. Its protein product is CASSQAGTANTGELSF.

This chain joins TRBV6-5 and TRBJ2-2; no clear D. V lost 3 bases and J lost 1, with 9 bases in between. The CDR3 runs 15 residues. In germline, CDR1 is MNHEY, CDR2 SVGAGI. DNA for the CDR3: TGTGCCAGCAGTTATTCTAGAATGAACACCGGGGAGCTGTTTTTT. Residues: CASSYSRMNTGELFF.

This CDR3 is CASSSSQSSYEQYF. The DNA for the CDR3 is TGTGCCAGCAGTTCCTCCCAAAGCTCCTACGAGCAGTACTTC. V gene TRBV27 combines with J gene TRBJ2-7, with D uncertain. V lost 4 bases to trimming and J lost 0 bases, with 10 bases between them. CDR1 is MNHEY and CDR2 is SMNVEV in the germline V gene (reference sequence). This CDR3 contains 14 residues.

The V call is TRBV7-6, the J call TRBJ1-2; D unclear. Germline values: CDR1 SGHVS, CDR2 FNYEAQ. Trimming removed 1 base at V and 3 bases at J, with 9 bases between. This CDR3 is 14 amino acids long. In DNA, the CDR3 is TGTGCCAGCAGCTTAGATATCCGGGACTATGGCTACACCTTC. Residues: CASSLDIRDYGYTF.

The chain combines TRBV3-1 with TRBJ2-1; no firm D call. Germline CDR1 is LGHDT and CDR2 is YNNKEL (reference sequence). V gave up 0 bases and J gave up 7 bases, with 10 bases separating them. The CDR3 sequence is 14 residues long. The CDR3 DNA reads TGTGCCAGCAGCCAAGATATGCTCCTTAATGAGCAGTTCTTC. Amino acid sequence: CASSQDMLLNEQFF.

CDR3 residues: CASSQRAGGSGANVLTF. The CDR3 bases are TGTGCCAGCAGCCAAAGGGCAGGGGGCTCTGGGGCCAACGTCCTGACTTTC. V is TRBV7-2 and J is TRBJ2-6, with 7 bases that match TRBD1. The CDR3 sequence is 17 residues long. Germline lookup yields CDR1 SGHTA and CDR2 FQGNSA. The V segment lost 5 bases and the J segment 0 bases; nucleotides outside the gene matches: 7.

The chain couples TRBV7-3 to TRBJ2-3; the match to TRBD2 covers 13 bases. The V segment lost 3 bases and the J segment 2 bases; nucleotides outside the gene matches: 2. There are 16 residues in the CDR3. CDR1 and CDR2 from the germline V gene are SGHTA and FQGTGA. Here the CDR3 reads CASSFGTSGNTDTQYF. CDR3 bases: TGTGCCAGCAGCTTTGGGACTAGCGGGAACACAGATACGCAGTATTTT.

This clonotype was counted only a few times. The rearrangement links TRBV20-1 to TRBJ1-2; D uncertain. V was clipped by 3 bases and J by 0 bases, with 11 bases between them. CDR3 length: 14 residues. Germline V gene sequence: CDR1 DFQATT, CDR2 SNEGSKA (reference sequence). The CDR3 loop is CSASVPEANYGYTF. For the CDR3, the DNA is TGCAGTGCTAGTGTGCCCGAAGCTAACTATGGCTACACCTTC.

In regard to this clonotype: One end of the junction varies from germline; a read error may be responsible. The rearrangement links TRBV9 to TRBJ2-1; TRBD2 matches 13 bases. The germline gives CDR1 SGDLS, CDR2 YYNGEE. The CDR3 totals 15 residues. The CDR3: CASSSGLAGLNGQFF. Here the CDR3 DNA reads TGTGCCAGCAGCTCGGGACTAGCGGGATTAAATGGGCAGTTCTTC.

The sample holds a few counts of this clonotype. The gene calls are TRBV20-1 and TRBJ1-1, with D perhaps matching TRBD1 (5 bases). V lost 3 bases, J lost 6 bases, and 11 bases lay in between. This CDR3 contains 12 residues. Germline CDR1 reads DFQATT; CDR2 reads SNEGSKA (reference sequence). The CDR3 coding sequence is TGCAGTGCTAGTGTGGGGGTTGCTGAAGCTTTCTTT. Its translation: CSASVGVAEAFF.

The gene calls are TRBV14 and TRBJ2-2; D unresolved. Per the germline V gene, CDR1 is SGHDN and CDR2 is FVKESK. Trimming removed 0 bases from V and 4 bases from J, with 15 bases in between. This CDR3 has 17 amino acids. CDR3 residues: CASSQDSSPAVTGELFF. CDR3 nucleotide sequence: TGTGCCAGCAGCCAAGATTCCTCGCCCGCCGTCACCGGGGAGCTGTTTTTT.

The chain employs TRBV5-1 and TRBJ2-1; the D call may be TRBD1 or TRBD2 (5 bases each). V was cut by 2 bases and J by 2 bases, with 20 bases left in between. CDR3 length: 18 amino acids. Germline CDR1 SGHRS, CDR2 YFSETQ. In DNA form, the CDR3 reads TGCGCCAGCAGCTTATCCTGGGGGTCAGAGGCCACCTACAATGAGCAGTTCTTC. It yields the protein CASSLSWGSEATYNEQFF.

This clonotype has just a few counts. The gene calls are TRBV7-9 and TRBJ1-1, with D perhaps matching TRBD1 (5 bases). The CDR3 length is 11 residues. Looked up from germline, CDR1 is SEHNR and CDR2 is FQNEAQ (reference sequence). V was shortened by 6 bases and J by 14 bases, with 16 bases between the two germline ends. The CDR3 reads CASRLEQQEFF. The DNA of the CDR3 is TGTGCCAGCAGGCTAGAACAACAGGAATTCTTT.